The 21 T cell receptor beta chains given below trace back to one sample, sequenced in a study of shared clonotypes between healthy human individuals. Data came from immunoSEQ multiplex PCR; TCRdb stores just in-frame clones and leaves some out. In the table there are some 450,000 clones, over 60% of which are singletons. Sequenced: PBMCs. Every receptor here comes from a woman aged 35 to 49 in good health. Some clones in this sample may be carry-over from other donors' samples.

Concerning this clone: In the same sample, other DNA sequences code for this CDR3. The V call is TRBV15, the J call TRBJ2-1, with D possibly matching TRBD1 (6 bases). Trimming took off 2 bases at V and 7 bases at J, with 9 bases between the two ends. This CDR3 comprises 13 residues. Germline V gene lookup returns CDR1 LNHNV and CDR2 YYDKDF (reference sequence). This CDR3 reads CATSRQDSNEQFF. The CDR3 bases are TGTGCCACCAGCAGACAGGACAGTAATGAGCAGTTCTTC.

The chain carries TRBV6-1 and TRBJ2-3, with unresolved D. Trimming took 2 bases from V and 0 from J, leaving 6 bases between them. The CDR3 has 14 residues. The germline gives CDR1 MNHNS, CDR2 SASEGT. The CDR3 DNA follows: TGTGCCAGCAGTGAAACGGCTAGCACAGATACGCAGTATTTT. It encodes CASSETASTDTQYF.

The chain joins TRBV28 to TRBJ2-7; 8 bases match TRBD2. The V and J ends lost 5 bases and 2 bases, in that order; junction bases with no gene match: 5. Germline V gene lookup returns CDR1 MDHEN and CDR2 SYDVKM. The CDR3 sequence is 14 residues long. The CDR3 DNA sequence: TGTGCCAGCAGTGAGTCGGGACTAGCCTACGAGCAGTACTTC. Translating it yields CASSESGLAYEQYF.

Regarding this clone: A read error likely explains this, since a far larger clone differs by one base. V and J are TRBV7-8 and TRBJ2-5; D ambiguous. Judging by the DNA end, TRBJ2-7 fits better; the J call may be wrong. The CDR3 covers 15 residues. Germline V gene lookup returns CDR1 SGHVS and CDR2 FQNEAQ. CDR3 region: CASSLLRYSPYEQYF. CDR3 DNA sequence: TGTGCCAGCAGTCTCCTCCGCTACTCACCCTACGAGCAGTACTTC.

The chain joins TRBV7-9 to TRBJ2-5; 8 positions agree with TRBD2. Germline V gene sequence: CDR1 SEHNR, CDR2 FQNEAQ (reference sequence). CDR3 length equals 15 residues. V lost 1 base and J lost 11; bases outside the gene matches: 12. The CDR3 loop reads CASSLGGAGVREQYF. CDR3 in DNA: TGTGCCAGCAGCTTAGGAGGAGCGGGAGTGAGGGAGCAGTACTTC.

The chain links TRBV18 to TRBJ2-1, with D hard to call. This CDR3 comprises 13 residues. V lost 4 bases, J lost 4 bases, and 8 bases lay in between. CDR1 and CDR2 (germline): KGHSH, LQKENI. The CDR3: CASSQIRYNEQFF. In DNA form, the CDR3 reads TGTGCCAGCTCACAGATCCGGTACAATGAGCAGTTCTTC.

V is TRBV28 and J is TRBJ2-3, with a possible D match to TRBD2 (6 bases). Germline CDR1 and CDR2: MDHEN and SYDVKM. The V and J ends lost 3 bases and 5 bases respectively, with 15 bases between them. The CDR3 spans 15 residues. The CDR3 region has the DNA TGTGCCAGCAGTTTCAACTCGGGAGAGGGAGATACGCAGTATTTT. Its protein is CASSFNSGEGDTQYF. The full variable domain, in which reference TRBV28 and TRBJ2-3 provide the parts outside the CDR3, is DVKVTQSSRYLVKRTGEKVFLECVQDMDHENMFWYRQDPGLGLRLIYFSYDVKMKEKGDIPEGYSVSREKKERFSLILESASTNQTSMYLCASSFNSGEGDTQYFGPGTRLTVL.

The V gene is TRBV6-1, the J gene TRBJ1-2, with 8 positions matching TRBD1. Per germline, CDR1 MNHNS and CDR2 SASEGT. CDR3 length: 16 residues. The ends lost 0 bases at V and 3 bases at J; junction bases unmatched: 6. CDR3 DNA sequence: TGTGCCAGCAGTGAAGCTGCCACAGGGGGGGACTATGGCTACACCTTC. Translating gives CASSEAATGGDYGYTF.

CDR3 sequence: CASRTRSSGSYEQYF. As DNA, the CDR3 is TGTGCCAGCAGAACCCGGTCTAGCGGTTCCTACGAGCAGTACTTC. The rearrangement uses TRBV28 and TRBJ2-7; 7 bases map to TRBD2. This CDR3 is built from 15 residues. The germline CDR1 and CDR2 sequences are MDHEN and SYDVKM. Trimming removed 6 bases from V and 1 base from J; junction bases left unmatched: 9.

The rearrangement uses TRBV27 and TRBJ2-2, with D unresolved. Germline CDR1 reads MNHEY; CDR2 reads SMNVEV (reference sequence). Trimming took off 2 bases at V and 5 bases at J, with 6 bases between the two ends. The CDR3 is 13 amino acids. CDR3 region: CASSLRLTGELFF. The CDR3 DNA reads as TGTGCCAGCAGTTTACGTTTGACCGGGGAGCTGTTTTTT.

About this clone: It is likely a read error: a sequence one base away is far more abundant. This chain uses TRBV28 with TRBJ1-2; TRBD1 might be the D (5 bases). The V gene's germline CDR1 is MDHEN and CDR2 SYDVKM. This CDR3 has 15 amino acids. CDR3 region: CASTPLQGFNYGYAF. CDR3 nucleotides: TGTGCCAGCACCCCCCTTCAGGGTTTCAACTATGGCTACGCCTTC.

The gene calls are TRBV14 and TRBJ2-2; TRBD2 matches at 12 bases. Trimming took 6 bases from V and 2 from J; bases not matched to a gene: 7. The CDR3 has 17 amino acids. Germline V gene lookup returns CDR1 SGHDN and CDR2 FVKESK. This CDR3 is CASRIGLAGINTGELFF. CDR3 bases: TGTGCCAGCAGAATCGGACTAGCGGGGATTAACACCGGGGAGCTGTTTTTT.

The chain joins TRBV28 to TRBJ2-7; D may be TRBD1 (6 bases). The V gene lost 6 bases and the J gene lost 4 bases, with 13 bases spanning the gap. Germline V gene sequence: CDR1 MDHEN, CDR2 SYDVKM. The CDR3 runs 13 residues. The CDR3 spells CASSWGRGYEQYF. CDR3 in DNA: TGTGCCAGCAGCTGGGGCAGGGGATACGAGCAGTACTTC.

As to this clone: Without the conserved terminal phenylalanine or tryptophan, this CDR3 likely stems from a read error. The chain uses TRBV25-1 and TRBJ1-6; D gene uncertain. CDR3 length: 13 residues. In germline, CDR1 is MGHDK, CDR2 SYGVNS. CDR3 amino acids: CARSESENSPLHS. The CDR3 nucleotides read TGTGCCAGAAGTGAATCTGAGAATTCACCCCTCCACTCT.

The CDR3 protein is CASSLSVQGSPDEQYF. Here the CDR3 DNA reads TGTGCCAGCAGTTTATCGGTCCAGGGGTCCCCGGACGAGCAGTACTTC. The chain links TRBV27 to TRBJ2-7; maybe TRBD1 (6 bases). The CDR3 totals 16 residues. V lost 0 bases to trimming and J lost 5 bases, with 17 bases between them. The germline V gene encodes CDR1 MNHEY and CDR2 SMNVEV (reference sequence).

The sample holds a few counts of this clone. The chain combines TRBV6-1 with TRBJ2-7, with 10 bases identical to TRBD2. Germline V gives CDR1 MNHNS, CDR2 SASEGT. V lost 7 bases, J lost 5 bases, and 11 bases stayed unmatched. This CDR3 comprises 15 residues. CDR3 residues: CASTDQASGSDEQYF. CDR3 nucleotide sequence: TGTGCCAGCACCGACCAGGCTAGCGGGAGCGACGAGCAGTACTTC.

Only a few counts were recorded for this clone. The chain has TRBV6-5 and TRBJ2-4; 11 bases map to TRBD2. The CDR3 runs to 15 residues. CDR1 and CDR2 (germline): MNHEY, SVGAGI. The ends lost 4 bases at V and 4 bases at J; junction bases unmatched: 3. The CDR3 DNA follows: TGTGCCAGCAGTTCAAGGACTAGCGGGAAAAACATTCAGTACTTC. Translated, it gives CASSSRTSGKNIQYF.

V gene TRBV7-2 combines with J gene TRBJ2-5; TRBD2 aligns across 7 bases. V was clipped by 5 bases and J by 4 bases; unmatched bases: 13. CDR1 and CDR2 (germline): SGHTA, FQGNSA. The CDR3 is 16 amino acids. CDR3 protein: CASSGSVGGSGETQYF. The CDR3 DNA reads TGTGCCAGCAGCGGTTCTGTTGGCGGGAGTGGAGAGACCCAGTACTTC.

This clone was detected only a few times. The chain carries TRBV28 and TRBJ1-5, with 10 bases identical to TRBD1. Germline CDR1 MDHEN, CDR2 SYDVKM. With V trimmed by 0 bases and J by 4 bases, 0 bases remained unmatched. The CDR3 runs to 15 residues. The CDR3 loop reads CASSLWGQGNQPQHF. As DNA, the CDR3 is TGTGCCAGCAGTTTATGGGGACAGGGGAATCAGCCCCAGCATTTT.

J is TRBJ2-7 and V is TRBV4-1; the match to TRBD2 covers 13 bases. The CDR3 sequence is 15 residues long. Germline values: CDR1 MGHRA, CDR2 YSYEKL. V shed 4 bases and J 3 bases; nucleotides not matched to a gene: 3. CDR3 sequence reads: CASSPGTSGNYEQYF. CDR3 in DNA: TGCGCCAGCAGCCCCGGGACTAGCGGGAACTACGAGCAGTACTTC.

The chain combines TRBV2 with TRBJ2-2; D is unclear. V was shortened by 4 bases and J by 6 bases, with 3 bases between the two germline ends. Per germline, CDR1 SNHLY and CDR2 FYNNEI. This CDR3 is 11 amino acids long. The CDR3 region is CASSVSGELFF. The CDR3 DNA reads TGTGCCAGCAGTGTTTCCGGGGAGCTGTTTTTT.